This entry lists 7 T cell receptor beta chains sequenced from one sample in a study of a mutant IDH1 vaccine in newly diagnosed glioma. Their cognate antigens are unknown. Time point here: week 11, during vaccination. It was 300 ug of mutant IDH1 20-mer peptide that made up each vaccine dose, given with topical imiquimod. Generated by immunoSEQ multiplex PCR, the TCRdb table keeps only in-frame clones and is missing some. The profile covers some 60,000 clones, with less than 85% appearing a single time and 3% to 4% taken by the ten largest. The sample consisted of PBMCs, taken from a glioma patient whose treatment included an IDH1 peptide vaccine. The receptors here all came from a young man with glioma.

This chain links TRBV29-1 with TRBJ2-2; D possibly corresponds to TRBD2 (5 bases). Germline V CDR1 and CDR2: SQVTM, ANQGSEA. The CDR3 runs 13 residues. Trimming shortened V by 4 bases and J by 4 bases, and 10 bases separated the two germline ends. The CDR3: CSVAAGITGELFF. CDR3 DNA: TGCAGCGTTGCAGCCGGGATCACCGGGGAGCTGTTTTTT.

V is TRBV28 and J is TRBJ1-3; no reliable D call. CDR1 MDHEN and CDR2 SYDVKM come from the germline V gene. V was shortened by 3 bases and J by 4 bases, with 10 bases between the two germline ends. This CDR3 spans 14 amino acids. The CDR3 is CASSFGPYGNTIYF. In DNA form, the CDR3 reads TGTGCCAGCAGTTTTGGTCCGTACGGAAACACCATATATTTT.

The chain links TRBV21-1 to TRBJ2-7; the table names TRBD1, a call not compared with the DNA. TRBV21-1 is labeled a pseudogene. The length of the CDR3 is 13 residues. The chain's CDR3 is CAARGYAAYEQYF. The CDR3 DNA reads TGTGCCGCTAGGGGTTACGCGGCCTACGAGCAGTACTTC.

This clone has only a few counts. The chain links TRBV4-1 to TRBJ1-1, with D unresolved. The CDR3 has 16 residues. V was pared by 1 base and J by 7 bases, with 19 bases between. The germline gives CDR1 MGHRA, CDR2 YSYEKL. The CDR3 here is CASSQGISVGLGEAFF. The CDR3 DNA reads as TGCGCCAGCAGCCAAGGAATTAGCGTCGGACTTGGTGAAGCTTTCTTT.

The J gene is TRBJ1-2, the V gene TRBV19; D is possibly TRBD1 (5 bases). In germline, CDR1 is LNHDA, CDR2 SQIVND (reference sequence). V gave up 3 bases and J gave up 3 bases, with 14 bases separating them. The CDR3 length is 15 residues. CDR3 bases: TGTGCCAGTAGTATCCCGTCAGGGATGGACTATGGCTACACCTTC. As protein: CASSIPSGMDYGYTF.

CDR3 coding DNA: TGCGCCAGCAGCTTGGGACATGTCGACGCTGGGGCCAACGTCCTGACTTTC. It yields the protein CASSLGHVDAGANVLTF. This chain connects TRBV5-1 to TRBJ2-6; no firm D call. Germline CDR1 and CDR2: SGHRS and YFSETQ. Trimming took off 0 bases at V and 2 bases at J, with 12 bases between the two ends. This CDR3 contains 17 residues.

CDR3 region: CASSGLGNQPQHF. The CDR3 DNA follows: TGTGCCAGCTCGGGTTTGGGCAATCAGCCCCAGCATTTT. This chain connects TRBV6-5 to TRBJ1-5; D is ambiguous. The germline V and J ends were trimmed by 8 bases and 2 bases, with 10 bases remaining between them. Germline assignment: CDR1 MNHEY and CDR2 SVGAGI. The CDR3 consists of 13 residues.